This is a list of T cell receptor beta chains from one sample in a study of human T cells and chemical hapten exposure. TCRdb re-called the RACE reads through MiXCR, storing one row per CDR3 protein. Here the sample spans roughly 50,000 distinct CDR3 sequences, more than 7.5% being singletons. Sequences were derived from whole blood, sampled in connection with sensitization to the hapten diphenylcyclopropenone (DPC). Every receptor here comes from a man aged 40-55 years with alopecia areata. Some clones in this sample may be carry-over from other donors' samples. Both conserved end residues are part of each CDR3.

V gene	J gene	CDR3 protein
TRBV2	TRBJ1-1	CASSKTENTEAFF
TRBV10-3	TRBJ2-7	CAISESGHEQYF
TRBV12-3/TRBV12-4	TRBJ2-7	CATSGREGSYEQYF
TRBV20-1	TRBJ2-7	CSPSGGRVSEQYF
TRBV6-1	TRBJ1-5	CASSSGTVSNQPQHF
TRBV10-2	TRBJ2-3	CASRMTSDTQYF
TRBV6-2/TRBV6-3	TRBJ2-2	CASSYGLAGTGELFF
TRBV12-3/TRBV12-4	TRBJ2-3	CASSFLGDTQYF
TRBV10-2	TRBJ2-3	CASSESRGADTQYF
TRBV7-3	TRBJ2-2	CASCRDRGSGELFF
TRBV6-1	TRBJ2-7	CASSEEPFYEQYF
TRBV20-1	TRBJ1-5	CSATHNTGANQPQHF
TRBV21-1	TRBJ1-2	CASSKGVQARDYGYTF
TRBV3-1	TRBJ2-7	CASSDRTYEQYF
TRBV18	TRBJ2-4	CASSPWTSGLAKNIQYF
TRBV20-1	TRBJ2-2	CSADGGTSEINTGELFF
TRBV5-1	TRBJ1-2	CASSLAQNYGYTF
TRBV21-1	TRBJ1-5	CASSPGRDQPQHF
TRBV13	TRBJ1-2	CASSLRRMDYGYTF
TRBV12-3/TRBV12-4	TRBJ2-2	CASSLLAGRGNTGELFF
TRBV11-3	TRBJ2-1	CASSTRTGYNEQFF
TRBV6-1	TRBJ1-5	CASSEAVSNQPQHF
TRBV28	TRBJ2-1	CASSPSGNYNEQFF
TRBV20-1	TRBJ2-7	CSASPPGGYEQYF
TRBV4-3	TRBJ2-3	CASSQVVLALGGSDTQYF
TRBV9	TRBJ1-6	CASSAPDGPGSPLHF
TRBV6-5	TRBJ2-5	CASSYGQGLETQYF
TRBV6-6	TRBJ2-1	CASRQDGSYNEQFF
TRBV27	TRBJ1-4	CASSRSGAPNEKLFF
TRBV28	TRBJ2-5	CASNRNLQETQYF
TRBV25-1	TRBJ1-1	CASSRSGGNTEAFF
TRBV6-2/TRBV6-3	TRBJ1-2	CASSPLGSTPYGYTF
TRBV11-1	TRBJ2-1	CASSYRSGLGEQFF
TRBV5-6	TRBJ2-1	CASSLSPSGRGGHNEQFF
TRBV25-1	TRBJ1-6	CASSELGTPLHF
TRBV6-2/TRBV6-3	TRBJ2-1	CASSLSSGSYNEQFF
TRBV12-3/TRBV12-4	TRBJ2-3	CAVHTRGTSTDTQYF
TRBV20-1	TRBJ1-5	CSPREVNQPQHF
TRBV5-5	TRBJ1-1	CASSRDFMNTEAFF
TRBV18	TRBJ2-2	CASSPPFRDTGELFF
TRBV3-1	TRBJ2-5	CASSQDGTSGAQETQYF
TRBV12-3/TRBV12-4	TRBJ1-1	CASSLTENTEAFF
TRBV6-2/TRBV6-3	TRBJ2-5	CASSLGALGRETQYF
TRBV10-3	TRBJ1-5	CAISEHSGAEDQPQHF
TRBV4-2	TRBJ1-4	CASSQEQGNEKLFF
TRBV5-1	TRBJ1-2	CASSLAGTDNYGYTF
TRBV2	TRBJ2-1	CASSEARTRHNEQFF
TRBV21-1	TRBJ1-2	CASNTHGGHNYGYTF